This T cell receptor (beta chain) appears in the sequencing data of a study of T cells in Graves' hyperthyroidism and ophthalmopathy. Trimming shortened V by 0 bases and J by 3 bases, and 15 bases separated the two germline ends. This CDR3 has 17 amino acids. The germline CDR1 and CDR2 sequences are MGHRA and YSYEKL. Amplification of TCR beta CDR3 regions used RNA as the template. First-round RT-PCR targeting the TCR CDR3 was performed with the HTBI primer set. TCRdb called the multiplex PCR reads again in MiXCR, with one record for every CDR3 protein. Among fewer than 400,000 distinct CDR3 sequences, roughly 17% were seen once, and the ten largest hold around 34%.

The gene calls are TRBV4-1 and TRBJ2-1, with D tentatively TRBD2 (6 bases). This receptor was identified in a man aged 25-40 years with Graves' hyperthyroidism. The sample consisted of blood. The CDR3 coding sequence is TGCGCCAGCAGCCAAGACTCGGGGGAGGTAGGCTACAATGAGCAGTTCTTC. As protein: CASSQDSGEVGYNEQFF.